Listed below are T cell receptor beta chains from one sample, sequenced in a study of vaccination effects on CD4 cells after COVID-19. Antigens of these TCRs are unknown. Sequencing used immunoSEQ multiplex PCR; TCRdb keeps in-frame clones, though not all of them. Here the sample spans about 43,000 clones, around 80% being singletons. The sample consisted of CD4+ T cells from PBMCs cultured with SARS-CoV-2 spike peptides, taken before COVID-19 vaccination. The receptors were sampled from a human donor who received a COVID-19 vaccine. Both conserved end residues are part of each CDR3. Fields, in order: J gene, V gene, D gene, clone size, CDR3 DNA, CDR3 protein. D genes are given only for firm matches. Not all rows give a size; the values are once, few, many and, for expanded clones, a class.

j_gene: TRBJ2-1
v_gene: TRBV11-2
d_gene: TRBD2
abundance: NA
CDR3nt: TGTGCCAGCAGCCGCACGACTAGCGGGGGCGGGAATGAGCAGTTCTTC
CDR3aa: CASSRTTSGGGNEQFF

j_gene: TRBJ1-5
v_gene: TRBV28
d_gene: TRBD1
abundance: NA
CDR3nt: TGTGCCAGCAGTTTACCCCAGGGGGAGGGTCAGCCCCAGCATTTT
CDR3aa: CASSLPQGEGQPQHF

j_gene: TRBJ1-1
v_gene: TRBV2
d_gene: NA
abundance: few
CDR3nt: TGTGCCAGCAGTTTAGGGTCTTACACTGAAGCTTTCTTT
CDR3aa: CASSLGSYTEAFF

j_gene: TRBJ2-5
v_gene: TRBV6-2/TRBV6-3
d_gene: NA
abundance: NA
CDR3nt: TGTGCCAGCAGTTACTCGGGGCTAGCCCAGGAGACCCAGTACTTC
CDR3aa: CASSYSGLAQETQYF

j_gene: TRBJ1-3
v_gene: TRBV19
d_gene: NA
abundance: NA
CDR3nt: TGTGCCAGTAGTCCCCATGGGACCTGGACCTCTGGAAACACCATATATTTT
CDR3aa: CASSPHGTWTSGNTIYF

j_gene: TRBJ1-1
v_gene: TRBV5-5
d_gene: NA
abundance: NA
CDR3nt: TGTGCCAGCAGCTTGGCCGGGGTGACTGAAGCTTTCTTT
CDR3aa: CASSLAGVTEAFF

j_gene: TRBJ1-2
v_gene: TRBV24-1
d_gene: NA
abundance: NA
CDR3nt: TGTGCCACCAGTCCGGGACACGAGACCGGGGACTATGGCTACACCTTC
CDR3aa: CATSPGHETGDYGYTF

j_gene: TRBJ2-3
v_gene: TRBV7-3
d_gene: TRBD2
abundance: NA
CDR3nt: TGTGCCAGCAGCCACCGGAGACTAGCGGGGGGTAAAGATACGCAGTATTTT
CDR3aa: CASSHRRLAGGKDTQYF

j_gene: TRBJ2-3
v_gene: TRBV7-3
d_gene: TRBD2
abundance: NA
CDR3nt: TGTGCCAGCAGCTTAACTTCGGCTAGCGGGGGGAGCACAGATACGCAGTATTTT
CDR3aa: CASSLTSASGGSTDTQYF

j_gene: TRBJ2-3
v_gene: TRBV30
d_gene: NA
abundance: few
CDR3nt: TGTGCCTGGAGGATCGCGTTGGGTACAGATACGCAGTATTTT
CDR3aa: CAWRIALGTDTQYF

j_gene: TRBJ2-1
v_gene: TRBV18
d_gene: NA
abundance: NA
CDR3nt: TGTGCCAGCTCACCATCGAGCTCCTACAATGAGCAGTTCTTC
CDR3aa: CASSPSSSYNEQFF

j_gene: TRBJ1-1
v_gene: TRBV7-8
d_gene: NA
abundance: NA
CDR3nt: TGTGCCAGCAGCTTACTAGCCCAAGGCGCTTTCTTT
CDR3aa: CASSLLAQGAFF

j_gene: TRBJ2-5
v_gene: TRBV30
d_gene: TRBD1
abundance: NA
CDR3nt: TGTGCCTGGAGGAGACAGGGTCGAGAGACCCAGTACTTC
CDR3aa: CAWRRQGRETQYF

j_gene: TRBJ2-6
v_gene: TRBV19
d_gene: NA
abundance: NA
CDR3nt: TGTGCCAGTGGTTCTTACTCTGGGGCCAACGTCCTGACTTTC
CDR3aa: CASGSYSGANVLTF

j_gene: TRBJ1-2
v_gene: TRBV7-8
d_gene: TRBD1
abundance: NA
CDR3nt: TGTGCCAGCAGCTTAGCGCGACAGGGAGACGGCTACACCTTC
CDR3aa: CASSLARQGDGYTF

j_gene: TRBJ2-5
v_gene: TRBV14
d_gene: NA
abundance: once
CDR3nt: TGTGCCAGCAGCCCACAGCGTGGGGGGTTTGGGGAGACCCAGTACTTC
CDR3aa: CASSPQRGGFGETQYF

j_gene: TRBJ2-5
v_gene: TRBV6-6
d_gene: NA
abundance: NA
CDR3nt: TGTGCCAGCAGTCAATGGTTACAAGAGACCCAGTACTTC
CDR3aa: CASSQWLQETQYF

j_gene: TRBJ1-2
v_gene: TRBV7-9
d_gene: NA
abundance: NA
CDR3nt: TGTGCCAGCAGCCCCTGGGCCCCGGGATTGGATGGCTACACCTTC
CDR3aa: CASSPWAPGLDGYTF

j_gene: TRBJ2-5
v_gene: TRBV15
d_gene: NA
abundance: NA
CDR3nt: TGTGCCACCAGCAGGGATTCCACAGGGTCGGTAGAGACCCAGTACTTC
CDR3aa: CATSRDSTGSVETQYF

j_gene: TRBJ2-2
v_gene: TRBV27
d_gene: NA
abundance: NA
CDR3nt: TGTGCCAGCAGGCCGGGCAGGGTTACTGGGGAGCTGTTTTTT
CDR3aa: CASRPGRVTGELFF

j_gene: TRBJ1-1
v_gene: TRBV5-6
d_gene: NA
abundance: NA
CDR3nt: TGTGCCAGCAGCTTGGGGTGGGATGAAGCTTTCTTT
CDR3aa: CASSLGWDEAFF

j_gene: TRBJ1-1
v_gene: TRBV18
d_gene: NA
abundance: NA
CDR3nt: TGTGCCAGCTCACCGGACATGAACACTGAAGCTTTCTTT
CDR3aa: CASSPDMNTEAFF

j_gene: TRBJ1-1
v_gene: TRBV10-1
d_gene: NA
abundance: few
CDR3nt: TGCGCCAGCAGTGAGTCGATGGTGGGGAACACTGAAGCTTTCTTT
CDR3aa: CASSESMVGNTEAFF

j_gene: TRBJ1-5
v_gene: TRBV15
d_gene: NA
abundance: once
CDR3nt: TGTGCCACCAGCAGAGATCGTTTAGGAGGGAATCAGCCCCAGCATTTT
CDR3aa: CATSRDRLGGNQPQHF

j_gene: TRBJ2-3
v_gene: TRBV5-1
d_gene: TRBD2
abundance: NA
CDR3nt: TGCGCCAGCAGCTTGCTTACGGGGGGTGGCACAGATACGCAGTATTTT
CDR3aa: CASSLLTGGGTDTQYF

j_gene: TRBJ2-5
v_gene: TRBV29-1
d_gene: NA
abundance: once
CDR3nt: TGCAGCGTTGTAAGATCAACGGGGGAGACCCAGTACTTC
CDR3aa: CSVVRSTGETQYF

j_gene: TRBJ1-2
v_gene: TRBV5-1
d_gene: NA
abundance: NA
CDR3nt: TGCGCCAGCAGCTTGGCCTTTCCGGGGAAGGACTATAACTATGGCTACACCTTC
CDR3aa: CASSLAFPGKDYNYGYTF

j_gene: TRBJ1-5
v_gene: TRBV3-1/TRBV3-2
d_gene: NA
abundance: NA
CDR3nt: TGTGCCAGCAGCCAAGGGGGTTATCAGCCCCAGCATTTT
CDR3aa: CASSQGGYQPQHF

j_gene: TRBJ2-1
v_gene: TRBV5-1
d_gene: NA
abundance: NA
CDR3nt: TGCGCCAGCAGCTTTACCGCAGGGGTGTACAATGAGCAGTTCTTC
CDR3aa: CASSFTAGVYNEQFF

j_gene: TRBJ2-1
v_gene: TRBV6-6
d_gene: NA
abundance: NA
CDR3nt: TGTGCCAGCAGTCTGAGAAGTGGCAATGAGCAGTTCTTC
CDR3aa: CASSLRSGNEQFF

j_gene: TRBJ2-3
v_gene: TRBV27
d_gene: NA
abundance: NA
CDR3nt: TGTGCCAGCAGTCCCCCCGGGTCAGATACGCAGTATTTT
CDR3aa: CASSPPGSDTQYF

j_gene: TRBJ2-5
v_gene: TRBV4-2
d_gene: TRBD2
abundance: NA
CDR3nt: TGTGCCAGCAGCCAAGGAAGCGGGGGGGCGGAAGAGACCCAGTACTTC
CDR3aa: CASSQGSGGAEETQYF

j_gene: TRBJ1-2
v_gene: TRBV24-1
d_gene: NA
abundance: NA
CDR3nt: TGTGCCACCAGTGGGACGGCTCTGGACTATGGCTACACCTTC
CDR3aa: CATSGTALDYGYTF

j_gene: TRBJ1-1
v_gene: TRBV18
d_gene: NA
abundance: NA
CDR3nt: TGTGCCAGCCAGATCCTACAGAGCACTGAAGCTTTCTTT
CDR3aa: CASQILQSTEAFF

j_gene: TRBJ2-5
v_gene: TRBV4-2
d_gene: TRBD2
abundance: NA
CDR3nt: TGTGCCAGCAGCCAGCAACTAGCGGGGGGAACTCAAGAGACCCAGTACTTC
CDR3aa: CASSQQLAGGTQETQYF

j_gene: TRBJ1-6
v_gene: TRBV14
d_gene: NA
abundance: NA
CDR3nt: TGTGCCAGCAGCCTCAAACTGAGCTCCTATAATTCACCCCTCCACTTT
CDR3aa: CASSLKLSSYNSPLHF

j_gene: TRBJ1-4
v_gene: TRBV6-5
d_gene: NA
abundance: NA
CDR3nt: TGTGCCAGCAGTGACTCGGGGCGGTCTAATGAAAAACTGTTTTTT
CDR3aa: CASSDSGRSNEKLFF

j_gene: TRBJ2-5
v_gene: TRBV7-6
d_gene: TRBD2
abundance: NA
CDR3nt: TGTGCCAGCAGCTTACTTCTGGCGGGGGGAGAGACCCAGTACTTC
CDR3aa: CASSLLLAGGETQYF

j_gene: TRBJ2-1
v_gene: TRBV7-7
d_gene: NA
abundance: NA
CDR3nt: TGTGCCAGCAGCCACGACAGTAGTATCTACAATGAGCAGTTCTTC
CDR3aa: CASSHDSSIYNEQFF

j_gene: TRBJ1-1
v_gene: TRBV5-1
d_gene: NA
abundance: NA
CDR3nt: TGCGCCAGCAGCTTTTCGGAGAGAGACACTGAAGCTTTCTTT
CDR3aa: CASSFSERDTEAFF

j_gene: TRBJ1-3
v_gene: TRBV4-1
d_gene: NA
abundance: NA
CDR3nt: TGCGCCAGCAGCCAAGTCGGCAGCCAGTCTGGAAACACCATATATTTT
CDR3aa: CASSQVGSQSGNTIYF